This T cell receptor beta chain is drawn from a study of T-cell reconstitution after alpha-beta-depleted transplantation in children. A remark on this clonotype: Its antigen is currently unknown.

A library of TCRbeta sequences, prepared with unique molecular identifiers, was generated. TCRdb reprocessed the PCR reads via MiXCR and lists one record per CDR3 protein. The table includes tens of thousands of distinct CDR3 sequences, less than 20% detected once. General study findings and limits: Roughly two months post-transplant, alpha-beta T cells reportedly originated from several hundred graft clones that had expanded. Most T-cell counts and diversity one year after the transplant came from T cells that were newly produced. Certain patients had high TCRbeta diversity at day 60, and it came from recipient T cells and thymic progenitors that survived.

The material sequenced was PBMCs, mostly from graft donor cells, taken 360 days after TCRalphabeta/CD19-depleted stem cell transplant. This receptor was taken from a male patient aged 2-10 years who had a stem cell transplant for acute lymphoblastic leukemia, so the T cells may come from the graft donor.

The CDR3: CASSQVVSSGRTGELFF. CDR3 DNA: TGCGCCAGCAGCCAAGTCGTTTCTAGCGGGAGAACCGGGGAGCTGTTTTTT. The genes are TRBV4-1 and TRBJ2-2, with 10 bases aligning to TRBD2. V gave up 1 base and J gave up 5 bases; unmatched junction bases: 7. This CDR3 contains 17 residues. Germline values: CDR1 MGHRA, CDR2 YSYEKL.